The clone carrying this TCR beta chain was counted a few times. The target antigen is unknown. Germline V gives CDR1 LGHDT, CDR2 YNNKEL (reference sequence). J was trimmed by 3 bases and V by 4 bases; bases with no gene match: 7. CDR3 length: 18 residues. This sample was included in a study of blood T cells in healthy people across ages. Study-level points and caveats: Researchers said unsorted PBMCs prevented a conclusive naive versus antigen-experienced comparison. Diversity estimates drawn from one million T cells were deemed underestimates.

It was with a sample-barcoded 5' primer and a J-beta primer mix that a second PCR of about 6 to 12 cycles was run. TCRdb independently ran MiXCR on the 5' RACE reads; one entry per CDR3 protein. The repertoire consists of approximately 1.5 million distinct CDR3 sequences, with roughly 32% occurring once and the leading ten covering around 10%. The clonotype originates from a woman under 40 in good health. The sequencing sample was made of blood. The chain recombines TRBV3-1 with TRBJ2-3; 16 bases are a match to TRBD2. The CDR3 reads CASSRGLAGGSLTDTQYF. For the CDR3, the DNA is TGTGCCAGCAGCCGGGGACTAGCGGGGGGGAGCTTGACAGATACGCAGTATTTT.